This T cell receptor beta chain was captured by sequencing in a study of blood T cell repertoires in COVID-19. The assay was immunoSEQ multiplex PCR, and TCRdb's table has in-frame clones only and misses some. Of about 190,000 clones in the sample, more than 70% were seen once. Germline V lookup: CDR1 SGHTA, CDR2 FQGNSA. The J segment lost 1 base and the V segment lost 0 bases, leaving 0 bases of the junction unmatched. The CDR3 spans 15 residues. The sample was peripheral blood. This sequence joins TRBV7-2 and TRBJ1-1; 9 bases are a match to TRBD1. This TCR came from a man in his forties with active or convalescent COVID-19. The CDR3 is CASSLATGGNTEAFF. DNA of the CDR3: TGTGCCAGCAGCTTAGCGACAGGGGGGAACACTGAAGCTTTCTTT.